The TCR beta chain under discussion was sequenced for a study of blood T cell repertoires in COVID-19. Study overall: Some COVID-19 samples were acute and others convalescent; all came from the United States, Italy and Spain. T cells, B-cell-depleted T cells, or PBMCs supplied cDNA or gDNA.

Source study methods: Reference gene primers were amplified, and this amplification served to estimate nucleated cell counts. Profiling relied on immunoSEQ multiplex PCR, and the TCRdb table lists in-frame clones only, not all of them. That table is the source of V, J and clone size, and D and trimming were worked out from the DNA. The table records roughly 330,000 clones, 88% of them present only once. Participants came from some 23 US areas, aged roughly 18 to 89 years. Trimming shortened V by 4 bases and J by 15 bases, and 13 bases separated the two germline ends. Germline lookup yields CDR1 LNHDA and CDR2 SQIVND (reference sequence). The length of the CDR3 is 11 residues.

This TCR was sampled from a man in his thirties or forties who had recovered from COVID-19. V gene TRBV19 combines with J gene TRBJ2-1, with D possibly TRBD2 on 5 matching bases. The material sequenced was PBMCs or T cells enriched from blood (not recorded which). CDR3 sequence (DNA): TGTGCCAGTAGTACGCCCACTGGGAGGTTCTTC. It translates to CASSTPTGRFF.